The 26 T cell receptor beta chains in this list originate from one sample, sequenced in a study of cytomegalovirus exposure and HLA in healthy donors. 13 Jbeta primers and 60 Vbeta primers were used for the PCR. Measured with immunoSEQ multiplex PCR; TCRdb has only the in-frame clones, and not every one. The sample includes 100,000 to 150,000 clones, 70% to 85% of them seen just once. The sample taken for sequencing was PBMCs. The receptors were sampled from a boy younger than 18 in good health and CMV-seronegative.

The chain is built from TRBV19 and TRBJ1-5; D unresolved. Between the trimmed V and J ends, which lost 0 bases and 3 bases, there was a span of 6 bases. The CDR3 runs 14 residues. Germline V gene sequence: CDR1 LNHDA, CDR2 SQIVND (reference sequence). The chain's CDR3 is CASSIDRYNQPQHF. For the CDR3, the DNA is TGTGCCAGTAGTATAGACCGGTACAATCAGCCCCAGCATTTT.

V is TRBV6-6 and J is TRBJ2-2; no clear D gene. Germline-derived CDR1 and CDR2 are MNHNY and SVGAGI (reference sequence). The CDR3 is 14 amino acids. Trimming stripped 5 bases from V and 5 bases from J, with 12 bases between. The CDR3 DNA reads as TGTGCCAGCAGTCTTACCGCACTAACCGGGGAGCTGTTTTTT. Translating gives CASSLTALTGELFF.

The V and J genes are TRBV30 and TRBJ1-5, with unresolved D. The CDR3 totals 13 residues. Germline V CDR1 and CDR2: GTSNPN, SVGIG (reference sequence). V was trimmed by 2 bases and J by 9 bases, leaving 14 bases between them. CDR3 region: CAWSKDGFGPQHF. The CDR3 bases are TGTGCCTGGAGTAAAGACGGGTTCGGGCCCCAGCATTTT.

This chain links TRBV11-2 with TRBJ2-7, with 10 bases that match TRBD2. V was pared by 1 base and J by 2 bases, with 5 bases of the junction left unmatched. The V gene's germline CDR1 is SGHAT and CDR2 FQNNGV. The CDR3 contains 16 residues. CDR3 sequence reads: CASSLGPSGSPYEQYF. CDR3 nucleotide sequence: TGTGCCAGCAGCTTAGGGCCTAGCGGGAGCCCCTACGAGCAGTACTTC.

CDR3 protein: CASSQDPGQGTTEAFF. DNA of the CDR3: TGCGCCAGCAGCCAAGATCCTGGGCAGGGGACCACTGAAGCTTTCTTT. V gene TRBV4-3 combines with J gene TRBJ1-1; maybe TRBD1 (6 bases). V was clipped by 0 bases and J by 4 bases, with 15 bases between them. Germline CDR1 is LGHNA and CDR2 is YSLEER. This CDR3 has 16 amino acids.

In DNA, the CDR3 is TGTGCCACCAGCAGAGACCGACTTCGGGAAAACACCATATATTTT. Translated, it gives CATSRDRLRENTIYF. The chain joins TRBV15 to TRBJ1-3; D not resolved. Trimming stripped 0 bases from V and 6 bases from J, with 12 bases between. The CDR3 spans 15 residues. Germline V lookup: CDR1 LNHNV, CDR2 YYDKDF (reference sequence).

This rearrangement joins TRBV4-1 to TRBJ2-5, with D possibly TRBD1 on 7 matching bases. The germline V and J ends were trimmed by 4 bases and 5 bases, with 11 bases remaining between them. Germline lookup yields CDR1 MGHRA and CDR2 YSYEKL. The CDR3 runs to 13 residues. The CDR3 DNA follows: TGCGCCAGCAGCCGCGGGACAGCGGAGACCCAGTACTTC. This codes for CASSRGTAETQYF.

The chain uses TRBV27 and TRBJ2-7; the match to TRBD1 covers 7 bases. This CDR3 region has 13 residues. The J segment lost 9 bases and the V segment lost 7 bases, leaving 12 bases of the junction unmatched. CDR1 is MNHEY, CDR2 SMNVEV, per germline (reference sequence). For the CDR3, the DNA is TGTGCCAGCACCCCGACAGGGACCAGTGGGCAGTACTTC. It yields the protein CASTPTGTSGQYF.

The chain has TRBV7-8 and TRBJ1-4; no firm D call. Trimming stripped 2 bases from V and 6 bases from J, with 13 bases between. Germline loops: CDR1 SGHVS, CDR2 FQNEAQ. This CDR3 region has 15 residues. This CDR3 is CASSLRPYRDEKLFF. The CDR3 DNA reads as TGTGCCAGCAGCTTAAGACCCTATCGGGATGAAAAACTGTTTTTT.

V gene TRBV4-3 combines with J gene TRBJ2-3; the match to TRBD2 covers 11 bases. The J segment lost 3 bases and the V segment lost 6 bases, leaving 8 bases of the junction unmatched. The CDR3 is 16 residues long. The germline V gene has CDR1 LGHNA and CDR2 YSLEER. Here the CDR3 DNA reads TGCGCCAGCAGTCCTGGGACTAGCGGTAGGACAGATACGCAGTATTTT. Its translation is CASSPGTSGRTDTQYF.

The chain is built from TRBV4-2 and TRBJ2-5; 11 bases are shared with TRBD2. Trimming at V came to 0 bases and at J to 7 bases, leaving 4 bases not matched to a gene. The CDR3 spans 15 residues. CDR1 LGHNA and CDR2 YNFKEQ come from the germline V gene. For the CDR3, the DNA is TGTGCCAGCAGCCAAGATGATCTAGCGGGGGGGACCCAGTACTTC. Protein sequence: CASSQDDLAGGTQYF.

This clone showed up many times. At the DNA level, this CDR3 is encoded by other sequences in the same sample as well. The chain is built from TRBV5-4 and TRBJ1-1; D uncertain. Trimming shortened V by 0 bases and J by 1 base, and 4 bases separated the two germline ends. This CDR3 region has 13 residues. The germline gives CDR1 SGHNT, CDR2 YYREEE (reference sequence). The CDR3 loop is CASSLGGNTEAFF. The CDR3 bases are TGTGCCAGCAGCTTGGGAGGGAACACTGAAGCTTTCTTT.

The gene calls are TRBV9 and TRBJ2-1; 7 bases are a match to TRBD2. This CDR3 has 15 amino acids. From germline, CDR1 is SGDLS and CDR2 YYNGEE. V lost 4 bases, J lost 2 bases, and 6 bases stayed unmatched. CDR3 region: CASSRGSLTYNEQFF. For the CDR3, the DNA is TGTGCCAGCAGCCGCGGGAGTCTCACCTACAATGAGCAGTTCTTC.

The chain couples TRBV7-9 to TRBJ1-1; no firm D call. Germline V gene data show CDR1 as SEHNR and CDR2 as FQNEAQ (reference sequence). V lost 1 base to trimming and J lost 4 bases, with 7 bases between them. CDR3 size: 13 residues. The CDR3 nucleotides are TGTGCCAGCAGCTTAGGGAGGGCCACTGAAGCTTTCTTT. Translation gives CASSLGRATEAFF.

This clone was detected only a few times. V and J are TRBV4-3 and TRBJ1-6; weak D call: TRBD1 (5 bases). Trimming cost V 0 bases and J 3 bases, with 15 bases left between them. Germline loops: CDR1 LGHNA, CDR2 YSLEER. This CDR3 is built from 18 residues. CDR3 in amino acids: CASSQDRQGRLYNSPLHF. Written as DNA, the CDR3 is TGCGCCAGCAGCCAAGATCGTCAGGGAAGGCTCTATAATTCACCCCTCCACTTT.

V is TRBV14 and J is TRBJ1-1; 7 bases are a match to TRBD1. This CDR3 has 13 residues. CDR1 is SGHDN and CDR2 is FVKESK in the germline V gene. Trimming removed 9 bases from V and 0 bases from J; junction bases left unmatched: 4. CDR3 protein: CASLGQLNTEAFF. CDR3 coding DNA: TGTGCCAGTTTGGGACAGCTGAACACTGAAGCTTTCTTT. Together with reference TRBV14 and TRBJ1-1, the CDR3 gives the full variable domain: EAGVTQFPSHSVIEKGQTVTLRCDPISGHDNLYWYRRVMGKEIKFLLHFVKESKQDESGMPNNRFLAERTGGTYSTLKVQPAELEDSGVYFCASLGQLNTEAFFGQGTRLTVV.

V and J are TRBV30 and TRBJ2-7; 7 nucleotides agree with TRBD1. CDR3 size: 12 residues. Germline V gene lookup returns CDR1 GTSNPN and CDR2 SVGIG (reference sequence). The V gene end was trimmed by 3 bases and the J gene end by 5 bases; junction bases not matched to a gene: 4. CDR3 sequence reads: CAWRPQGNEQYF. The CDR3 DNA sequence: TGTGCCTGGAGGCCACAGGGGAACGAGCAGTACTTC.

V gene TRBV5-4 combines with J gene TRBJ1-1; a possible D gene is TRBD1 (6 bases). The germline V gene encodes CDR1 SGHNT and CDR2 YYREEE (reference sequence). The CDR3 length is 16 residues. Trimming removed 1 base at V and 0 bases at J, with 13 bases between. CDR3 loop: CASSLSGVVMNTEAFF. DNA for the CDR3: TGTGCCAGCAGCTTGTCAGGGGTAGTAATGAACACTGAAGCTTTCTTT.

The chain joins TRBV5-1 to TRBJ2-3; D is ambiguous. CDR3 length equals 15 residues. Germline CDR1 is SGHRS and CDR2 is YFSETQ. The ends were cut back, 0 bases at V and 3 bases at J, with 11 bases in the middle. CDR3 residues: CASSLGGGQTDTQYF. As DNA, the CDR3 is TGCGCCAGCAGCTTGGGCGGCGGTCAGACAGATACGCAGTATTTT.

The CDR3 nucleotides are TGTGCCATCAGAACAACCCGGGACAGCCAAGAGACCCAGTACTTC. Its protein product is CAIRTTRDSQETQYF. V and J are TRBV10-3 and TRBJ2-5, with TRBD1 matching 7 bases. Germline V CDR1 and CDR2: ENHRY, SYGVKD. With V trimmed by 6 bases and J by 1 base, 8 bases remained unmatched. CDR3 length: 15 amino acids.

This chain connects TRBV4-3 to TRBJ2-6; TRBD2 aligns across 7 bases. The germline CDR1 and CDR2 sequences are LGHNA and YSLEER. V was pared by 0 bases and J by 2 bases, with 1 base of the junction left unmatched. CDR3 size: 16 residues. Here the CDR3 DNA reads TGCGCCAGCAGCCAAGACGCGGGGGCTGGGGCCAACGTCCTGACTTTC. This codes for CASSQDAGAGANVLTF.

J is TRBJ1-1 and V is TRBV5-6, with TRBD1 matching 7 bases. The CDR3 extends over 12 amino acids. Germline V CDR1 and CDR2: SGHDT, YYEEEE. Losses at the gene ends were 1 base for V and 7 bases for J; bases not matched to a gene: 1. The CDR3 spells CASSLRQGEAFF. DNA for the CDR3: TGTGCCAGCAGCTTGCGACAGGGTGAAGCTTTCTTT.

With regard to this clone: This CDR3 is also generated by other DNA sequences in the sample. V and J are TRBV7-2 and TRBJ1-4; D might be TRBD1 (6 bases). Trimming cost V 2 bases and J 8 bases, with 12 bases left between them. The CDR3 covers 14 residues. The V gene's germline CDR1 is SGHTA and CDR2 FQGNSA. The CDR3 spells CASSLSGVGEKLFF. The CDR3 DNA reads TGTGCCAGCAGCTTATCAGGGGTGGGCGAAAAACTGTTTTTT.

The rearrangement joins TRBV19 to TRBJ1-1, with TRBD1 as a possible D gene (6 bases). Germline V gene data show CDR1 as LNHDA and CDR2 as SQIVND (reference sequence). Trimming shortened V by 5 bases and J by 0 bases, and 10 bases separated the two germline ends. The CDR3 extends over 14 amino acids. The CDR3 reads CASSVDSLNTEAFF. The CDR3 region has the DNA TGTGCCAGTAGTGTGGACAGCTTGAACACTGAAGCTTTCTTT.

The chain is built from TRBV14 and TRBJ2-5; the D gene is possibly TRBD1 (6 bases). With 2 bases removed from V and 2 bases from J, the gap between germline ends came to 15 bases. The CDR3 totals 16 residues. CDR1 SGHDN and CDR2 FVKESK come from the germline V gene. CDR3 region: CASSQPFRGLQETQYF. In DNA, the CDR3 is TGTGCCAGCAGCCAACCTTTCAGGGGCCTACAAGAGACCCAGTACTTC.

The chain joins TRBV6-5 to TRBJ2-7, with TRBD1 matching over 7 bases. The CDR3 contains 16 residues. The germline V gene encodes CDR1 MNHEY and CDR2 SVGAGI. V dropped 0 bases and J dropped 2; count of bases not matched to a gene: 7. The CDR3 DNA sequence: TGTGCCAGCAGTTACTCGATAGGACAGGCAACCTACGAGCAGTACTTC. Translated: CASSYSIGQATYEQYF.